The next 3 T cell receptor beta chains were all read from a single sample in a study of cytomegalovirus exposure and HLA in healthy donors. Amplification used 60 Vbeta primers and 13 Jbeta primers. Profiled with immunoSEQ multiplex PCR; TCRdb holds only in-frame clones, not every one. The table shows 200,000 or so clones, with less than 85% occurring only once. Sample: PBMCs. The receptors come from a girl aged 2-9 years in good health and CMV-seronegative.

V gene TRBV4-1 combines with J gene TRBJ2-1; D ambiguous. The CDR3 length is 12 residues. Between the trimmed V and J ends, which lost 3 bases and 6 bases, there was a span of 6 bases. Germline V gene sequence: CDR1 MGHRA, CDR2 YSYEKL. The CDR3 protein is CASSQQFNEQFF. The DNA for the CDR3 is TGCGCCAGCAGCCAGCAGTTCAATGAGCAGTTCTTC.

The chain is built from TRBV19 and TRBJ1-6; D is unresolved. V was trimmed by 2 bases and J by 9 bases, leaving 14 bases between them. This CDR3 region has 15 residues. Germline CDR1 reads LNHDA; CDR2 reads SQIVND (reference sequence). CDR3 nucleotide sequence: TGTGCCAGTAGTATATCCCGGGATCCCCTTTCACCCCTCCACTTT. Its protein product is CASSISRDPLSPLHF.

This chain links TRBV6-1 with TRBJ1-5; D is ambiguous. CDR1 is MNHNS, CDR2 SASEGT, per germline. V gave up 6 bases and J gave up 0 bases, with 6 bases separating them. The CDR3 has 13 residues. CDR3 loop: CASRAYSNQPQHF. CDR3 DNA sequence: TGTGCCAGCAGGGCTTATAGCAATCAGCCCCAGCATTTT.